The 21 T cell receptor beta chains in this list originate from one sample, sequenced in a study of T-cell memory formation after mild COVID-19. Each CDR3 protein gets one entry after TCRdb re-called the 5' RACE reads with MiXCR. Here the sample spans hundreds of thousands of distinct CDR3 sequences, approximately 15% being singletons. Sequencing used PBMCs or a T cell subset sorted from them (not recorded which). The receptors here all came from a man aged 18-30 years who had mild COVID-19 (a few samples of this study predate the infection). Cell type and time point are not known.

The CDR3 DNA reads as TGTGCCATCAGAGAAAGCGGGAGCTCCTACGAGCAGTACGTC. Its protein is CAIRESGSSYEQYV. The V gene is TRBV10-3, the J gene TRBJ2-7; 8 nucleotides align to TRBD2. CDR1 is ENHRY and CDR2 is SYGVKD in the germline V gene. The CDR3 extends over 14 amino acids. Trimming at V came to 6 bases and at J to 0 bases, leaving 4 bases not matched to a gene.

J is TRBJ2-3 and V is TRBV7-2; possibly TRBD1 for D (5 bases). V lost 5 bases to trimming and J lost 2 bases, with 14 bases between them. The CDR3 consists of 15 residues. Germline V gives CDR1 SGHTA, CDR2 FQGNSA. The CDR3 region is CASSPQVSITDTQYF. The DNA of the CDR3 is TGTGCCAGCAGCCCACAGGTTTCAATCACAGATACGCAGTATTTT.

This clonotype has at least ten counts. The gene calls are TRBV6-1 and TRBJ1-1; D not resolved. This CDR3 spans 15 amino acids. The V end was cut by 7 bases, the J end by 0 bases, with 15 bases between. Germline V lookup: CDR1 MNHNS, CDR2 SASEGT. Here the CDR3 DNA reads TGTGCCAGCACAGACACCTCGTTCATGAACACTGAAGCTTTCTTT. It yields the protein CASTDTSFMNTEAFF.

This clonotype was observed at least ten times. This rearrangement joins TRBV10-2 to TRBJ2-5; no reliable D call. The CDR3 sequence is 13 residues long. Germline CDR1 is WSHSY and CDR2 is SAAADI. V was cut by 4 bases and J by 5 bases, with 11 bases left in between. CDR3 nucleotide sequence: TGCGCCAGCAGTGGAGATCCGCGGGAGACCCAGTACTTC. Protein product: CASSGDPRETQYF.

This clonotype was counted at least ten times. The rearrangement joins TRBV4-3 to TRBJ2-5, with no clear D. Trimming took 0 bases from V and 1 from J, leaving 6 bases between them. Germline V gives CDR1 LGHNA, CDR2 YSLEER. This CDR3 region has 14 residues. The CDR3 nucleotides read TGCGCCAGCAGCCAAGAAGGCAGCCAAGAGACCCAGTACTTC. It translates to CASSQEGSQETQYF.

Many counts were recorded for this clonotype. CDR3 DNA: TGTGCCAGCAGCTTATCGGCGGGGGGGAACACTGAAGCTTTCTTT. It codes for CASSLSAGGNTEAFF. V usage is TRBV7-3 and J usage is TRBJ1-1; D might be TRBD1 (5 bases). This CDR3 has 15 residues. The V end lost 2 bases, the J end lost 1 base, and 11 bases lay between the germline ends. Per germline, CDR1 SGHTA and CDR2 FQGTGA.

This clonotype was counted between two and nine times. The chain combines TRBV4-1 with TRBJ2-7; D perhaps matches TRBD1 (5 bases). Germline values: CDR1 MGHRA, CDR2 YSYEKL. The germline V and J ends were trimmed by 7 bases and 4 bases, with 17 bases remaining between them. CDR3 length: 14 amino acids. DNA for the CDR3: TGCGCCAGCACTCTACAGGTGGGCGTATACGAGCAGTACTTC. It specifies CASTLQVGVYEQYF.

For the CDR3, the DNA is TGTGCCAGCAGTTACTCGACAGGGGGGTACTATGGCTACACCTTC. Amino acid sequence: CASSYSTGGYYGYTF. The V call is TRBV6-5, the J call TRBJ1-2; TRBD1 aligns across 9 bases. J was trimmed by 3 bases and V by 0 bases; bases with no gene match: 2. The CDR3 is made up of 15 amino acids. The V gene's germline CDR1 is MNHEY and CDR2 SVGAGI.

This clonotype was found a few times. The rearrangement links TRBV20-1 to TRBJ2-1; 8 bases match TRBD2. The germline gives CDR1 DFQATT, CDR2 SNEGSKA (reference sequence). CDR3 size: 14 residues. Trimming took 3 bases from V and 3 from J; bases not matched to a gene: 4. CDR3 sequence: CSASSRGVYNEQFF. CDR3 nucleotide sequence: TGCAGTGCTAGTTCGCGGGGGGTCTACAATGAGCAGTTCTTC.

The chain has TRBV6-2 or TRBV6-3 and TRBJ2-7, with 9 bases fitting TRBD1. The germline V gene has CDR1 MNHEY and CDR2 SVGEGT. Unmatched junction bases numbered 7, after V lost 2 bases and J lost 2 bases. This CDR3 has 16 amino acids. In DNA form, the CDR3 reads TGTGCCAGCAGTTACAACGGACAGGGGAACACCTACGAGCAGTACTTC. This codes for CASSYNGQGNTYEQYF.

This clonotype was recorded at least ten times. The genes are TRBV7-9 and TRBJ1-5; 8 nucleotides line up with TRBD1. CDR3 size: 14 residues. CDR1 and CDR2 (germline): SEHNR, FQNEAQ (reference sequence). V lost 5 bases, J lost 7 bases, and 7 bases stayed unmatched. In nucleotides, the CDR3 is TGTGCCAGCAGCCCGCAGGGGGCTAGGCAGCCCCAGCATTTT. This sequence encodes CASSPQGARQPQHF.

The chain links TRBV29-1 to TRBJ2-7, with TRBD1 identical over 7 bases. Trimming at V came to 1 base and at J to 2 bases, leaving 11 bases not matched to a gene. CDR1 is SQVTM, CDR2 ANQGSEA, per germline. This CDR3 region has 16 residues. For the CDR3, the DNA is TGCAGCGTTGAAGTGTCCTCCGGGACAGTTCCCTACGAGCAGTACTTC. Translating gives CSVEVSSGTVPYEQYF.

This chain connects TRBV6-5 to TRBJ2-3; 8 positions match TRBD2. The germline V gene encodes CDR1 MNHEY and CDR2 SVGAGI. Unmatched junction bases numbered 7, after V lost 5 bases and J lost 0 bases. The CDR3 extends over 16 amino acids. CDR3 coding DNA: TGTGCCAGCAGTCAAACTAGCGGAACTAGCACAGATACGCAGTATTTT. It encodes CASSQTSGTSTDTQYF.

The chain links TRBV24-1 to TRBJ1-1, with a weak D call TRBD1 (5 bases). Trimming removed 5 bases from V and 1 base from J, with 19 bases in between. The CDR3 runs 17 residues. Germline CDR1 and CDR2: KGHDR and SFDVKD. The CDR3 nucleotides read TGTGCCACCAGTGGAGTAGGCTCGGGGCGAACGAACACTGAAGCTTTCTTT. It yields the protein CATSGVGSGRTNTEAFF.

The rearrangement uses TRBV9 and TRBJ2-2; a weak D match, TRBD1 (5 bases). The germline V gene has CDR1 SGDLS and CDR2 YYNGEE. V was cut by 0 bases and J by 7 bases, with 10 bases left in between. The CDR3 is made up of 14 amino acids. DNA for the CDR3: TGTGCCAGCAGCGTAGGATCCCAGGGCGGGGAGCTGTTTTTT. Protein product: CASSVGSQGGELFF. The variable domain in full, with the rest retrieved from reference TRBV9 and TRBJ2-2, is DSGVTQTPKHLITATGQRVTLRCSPRSGDLSVYWYQQSLDQGLQFLIQYYNGEERAKGNILERFSAQQFPDLHSELNLSSLELGDSALYFCASSVGSQGGELFFGEGSRLTVL.

This clonotype was counted between two and nine times. The gene calls are TRBV6-1 and TRBJ1-2; TRBD1 is a possible D gene (6 bases). The V end lost 6 bases, the J end lost 1 base, and 12 bases lay between the germline ends. CDR3 length equals 14 residues. Germline V CDR1 and CDR2: MNHNS, SASEGT. The CDR3 is CASRETGSNYGYTF. CDR3 sequence (DNA): TGTGCCAGCAGAGAAACAGGGAGTAACTATGGCTACACCTTC.

V and J are TRBV29-1 and TRBJ2-7; D may be TRBD1 or TRBD2 (7 bases each). The J call is in doubt because the DNA end fits TRBJ2-5 better. Germline assignment: CDR1 SQVTM and CDR2 ANQGSEA. The CDR3 has 14 residues. CDR3 in DNA: TGCAGCGTTGTAGGATCAGGGGGGGGAGAGACCCAGTACTTC. This gives the protein CSVVGSGGGETQYF.

This clonotype appeared a few times. The gene calls are TRBV7-3 and TRBJ2-6; D ambiguous. The CDR3 is made up of 16 amino acids. Trimming stripped 0 bases from V and 0 bases from J, with 6 bases between. CDR1 is SGHTA and CDR2 is FQGTGA in the germline V gene. Written as DNA, the CDR3 is TGTGCCAGCAGCTTAACAGGTCCCTCTGGGGCCAACGTCCTGACTTTC. The encoded protein is CASSLTGPSGANVLTF.

DNA of the CDR3: TGTGCCAGCAGCACCCACGGGACAGGTTACAATGAGCAGTTCTTC. It specifies CASSTHGTGYNEQFF. The J gene is TRBJ2-1, the V gene TRBV11-2; TRBD1 matches 8 bases. CDR1 is SGHAT and CDR2 is FQNNGV in the germline V gene. The CDR3 length is 15 residues. V trimming: 5 bases; J trimming: 4 bases; junction bases outside the gene matches: 7.

This rearrangement joins TRBV6-5 to TRBJ2-7; no clear D gene. With 3 bases removed from V and 3 bases from J, the gap between germline ends came to 6 bases. CDR1 and CDR2 from the germline V gene are MNHEY and SVGAGI. The CDR3 is 12 residues long. The CDR3 DNA is TGTGCCAGCAGTTATGACGGCTACGAGCAGTACGTC. Encoded protein: CASSYDGYEQYV.

The chain combines TRBV7-2 with TRBJ1-4; the match to TRBD1 covers 8 bases. Germline loops: CDR1 SGHTA, CDR2 FQGNSA. The V and J ends lost 1 base and 10 bases, in that order; junction bases with no gene match: 8. The CDR3 has 15 amino acids. The DNA for the CDR3 is TGTGCCAGCAGCTTAGAGGCAGGGGGCATCGGAAAACTGTTTTTT. Translating it yields CASSLEAGGIGKLFF.